These 2 T cell receptor beta chains were all obtained from the same sample, sequenced in a study of long-term antiretroviral therapy in people with HIV. Running of the v3.0 immunoSEQ assay took place at survey level. Clones were sequenced by immunoSEQ multiplex PCR, and TCRdb holds only the in-frame ones, with some missing. The table lists under 45,000 clones, about 95% of them singletons. Sequenced material: unsorted PBMCs, taken approximately 9.1 years after starting antiretroviral therapy. These receptors originate from a man aged 25 to 40 with HIV.

This chain connects TRBV4-1 to TRBJ2-7; weak D call: TRBD2 (5 bases). CDR3 length: 15 amino acids. The V end lost 3 bases, the J end lost 0 bases, and 12 bases lay between the germline ends. Germline CDR1 MGHRA, CDR2 YSYEKL. CDR3 sequence (DNA): TGCGCCAGCAGCCAGCCGGGGTCAGCCTCCTACGAGCAGTACTTC. As protein: CASSQPGSASYEQYF.

The chain combines TRBV7-9 with TRBJ2-3; D possibly corresponds to TRBD2 (6 bases). The V and J ends lost 5 bases and 0 bases respectively, with 12 bases between them. The CDR3 is 15 residues long. From germline, CDR1 is SEHNR and CDR2 FQNEAQ (reference sequence). As DNA, the CDR3 is TGTGCCAGCAGCGCCTCGGGGGTCAGCACAGATACGCAGTATTTT. Translating gives CASSASGVSTDTQYF.